This TCR beta chain was obtained from a study of blood T cells in healthy people across ages. Regarding this clonotype: Its target is unknown.

Findings and caveats of the study: Naive T cell percentage strongly correlated with TCR beta diversity.

The germline V gene has CDR1 DFQATT and CDR2 SNEGSKA (reference sequence). There are 15 residues in the CDR3. J lost 5 bases, V lost 5 bases, and 11 bases had no gene match. Together with a sample-barcoded 5' primer, a J-beta primer mix was included in a second PCR lasting roughly 6 to 12 cycles. TCRdb re-analysed the 5' RACE reads in MiXCR, keeping a single row per CDR3 protein. This table holds about 1,500,000 distinct CDR3 sequences, around two fifths found once. The receptor was isolated from a woman under 30 in good health. The sequencing input was blood. The V gene is TRBV20-1, the J gene TRBJ1-1; 10 bases are a match to TRBD1. CDR3 coding DNA: TGCAGTGCTGGCAAGACAGGGGGCGGGGGGACTGAAGCTTTCTTT. This sequence encodes CSAGKTGGGGTEAFF.